These 27 T cell receptor beta chains originate from one sample sequenced in a study of cytomegalovirus exposure and HLA in healthy donors (dated by TCRdb to the late 2010s). The library was obtained by the immunoSEQ multiplex PCR assay. For the multiplex PCR, a mixture combining 60 forward primers for TCR Vbeta segments and 13 reverse primers for TCR Jbeta segments was used. Imported from immuneACCESS, the table was reduced by TCRdb to in-frame sequences with V and J called. These copies leave out some clones; in studies compared against another copy, an unresolved V gene accounts for under half, and the cause of the remainder is not known. This sample gives about 98,000 clones in total; more than 65% of them show up just once. The ten top clones hold roughly 7.7% of the sample. The specimen sequenced was PBMCs. Receptor source: a human donor in good health.

This clone showed up just a few times. J is TRBJ1-1 and V is TRBV7-9, with TRBD1 as a possible D gene (5 bases). Trimming removed 5 bases at V and 1 base at J, with 8 bases between. Germline assignment: CDR1 SEHNR and CDR2 FQNEAQ (reference sequence). This CDR3 is 13 amino acids long. In DNA, the CDR3 is TGTGCCAGCAGCCAAGGGGAGAACACTGAAGCTTTCTTT. It specifies CASSQGENTEAFF.

The rearrangement links TRBV5-6 to TRBJ2-5; tentative D call: TRBD1 (9 bases). Germline V gene lookup returns CDR1 SGHDT and CDR2 YYEEEE. V gave up 6 bases and J gave up 3 bases, with 27 bases separating them. This CDR3 is built from 18 residues. CDR3 sequence (DNA): TGTGCCAGCACCGGGGGGGGACAGGGAACCTCACCGAAAGAGACCCAGTACTTC. Protein sequence: CASTGGGQGTSPKETQYF. Drawing the rest from reference TRBV5-6 and TRBJ2-5, the complete variable domain is DAGVTQSPTHLIKTRGQQVTLRCSPKSGHDTVSWYQQALGQGPQFIFQYYEEEERQRGNFPDRFSGHQFPNYSSELNVNALLLGDSALYLCASTGGGQGTSPKETQYFGPGTRLLVL.

The chain carries TRBV25-1 and TRBJ2-1, with D perhaps TRBD2 (5 bases). V was pared by 3 bases and J by 5 bases, with 14 bases between. The CDR3 runs 15 residues. Germline V lookup: CDR1 MGHDK, CDR2 SYGVNS. Written as DNA, the CDR3 is TGTGCCAGCAGTGAGTATCCGGGGTCCAACAATGAGCAGTTCTTC. As protein: CASSEYPGSNNEQFF.

The V and J genes are TRBV18 and TRBJ1-5; a weak D match, TRBD1 (6 bases). The CDR3 runs to 14 residues. The germline V and J ends were trimmed by 3 bases and 2 bases, with 8 bases remaining between them. CDR1 is KGHSH, CDR2 LQKENI, per germline. The CDR3 region has the DNA TGTGCCAGCTCACCCAGACAGGGCAATCAGCCCCAGCATTTT. This sequence encodes CASSPRQGNQPQHF.

The chain joins TRBV2 to TRBJ2-2, with D possibly TRBD2 on 5 matching bases. The CDR3 loop spans 15 amino acids. Germline V gene lookup returns CDR1 SNHLY and CDR2 FYNNEI. With 1 base removed from V and 6 bases from J, the gap between germline ends came to 12 bases. The CDR3 spells CASSEDSRAPGELFF. In DNA form, the CDR3 reads TGTGCCAGCAGTGAAGATTCGCGGGCTCCCGGGGAGCTGTTTTTT.

This clone was recorded only once. The rearrangement joins TRBV7-2 to TRBJ2-5, with D unresolved. Trimming took off 5 bases at V and 7 bases at J, with 14 bases between the two ends. Germline assignment: CDR1 SGHTA and CDR2 FQGNSA. CDR3 size: 13 residues. This CDR3 reads CASSPARLGTQYF. CDR3 in DNA: TGTGCCAGCAGCCCTGCGCGACTCGGGACCCAGTACTTC.

This clone was seen many times. The genes are TRBV10-2 and TRBJ1-1, with D unclear. V was clipped by 7 bases and J by 3 bases, with 12 bases between them. This CDR3 comprises 13 residues. Germline CDR1 is WSHSY and CDR2 is SAAADI. The CDR3 region is CASTLLADTEAFF. CDR3 sequence (DNA): TGCGCCAGCACCCTTCTAGCGGACACTGAAGCTTTCTTT.

This clone appeared a few times. This chain links TRBV5-6 with TRBJ2-1; 12 bases line up with TRBD2. With 4 bases clipped from V and 6 bases from J, the junction kept 8 bases outside the gene matches. Germline assignment: CDR1 SGHDT and CDR2 YYEEEE. The CDR3 contains 16 residues. As DNA, the CDR3 is TGTGCCAGCAGCCAACTCTCGACTAGCGGGGGCAATGAGCAGTTCTTC. Translating gives CASSQLSTSGGNEQFF.

The V and J genes are TRBV30 and TRBJ1-1; D gene uncertain. CDR3 size: 13 residues. V lost 0 bases to trimming and J lost 2 bases, with 7 bases between them. Germline V CDR1 and CDR2: GTSNPN, SVGIG (reference sequence). Here the CDR3 DNA reads TGTGCCTGGAGTGTACTTGTTAACACTGAAGCTTTCTTT. Protein product: CAWSVLVNTEAFF.

A note on this clone: At one boundary the junction diverges from the germline segment, which might be a read error. The CDR3 sequence is CASGETRDRPYGYTF. Here the CDR3 DNA reads TGTGCCAGCGGTGAAACCCGGGACAGGCCTTATGGCTACACCTTC. The chain carries TRBV2 and TRBJ1-2, with TRBD1 matching 8 bases. The CDR3 is 15 residues long. The germline V gene has CDR1 SNHLY and CDR2 FYNNEI.

The J gene is TRBJ2-7, the V gene TRBV5-6; tentative D call: TRBD2 (7 bases). Germline V lookup: CDR1 SGHDT, CDR2 YYEEEE. The CDR3 loop spans 16 amino acids. V lost 5 bases and J lost 0, with 18 bases in between. In nucleotides, the CDR3 is TGTGCCAGCAGTTTTGGAGGGGGGGGATTCTCCTACGAGCAGTACTTC. Encoded protein: CASSFGGGGFSYEQYF.

Details on this clone: Other DNA variants within this sample encode the same CDR3. The rearrangement uses TRBV5-1 and TRBJ1-1; a weak D match, TRBD1 (5 bases). Trimming took 4 bases from V and 1 from J, leaving 8 bases between them. The CDR3 consists of 13 residues. CDR1 and CDR2 (germline): SGHRS, YFSETQ. CDR3 DNA: TGCGCCAGCAGCGCGGGGGGGAACACTGAAGCTTTCTTT. Its translation: CASSAGGNTEAFF.

The chain carries TRBV10-1 and TRBJ2-7; a possible D gene is TRBD2 (6 bases). The CDR3 is 17 amino acids. Germline V gives CDR1 WNHNN, CDR2 SYGVQD (reference sequence). Between the trimmed V and J ends, which lost 0 bases and 3 bases, there was a span of 18 bases. The CDR3 loop reads CASSESKLSGPHYEQYF. Written as DNA, the CDR3 is TGCGCCAGCAGTGAGTCGAAACTTAGCGGTCCACACTACGAGCAGTACTTC.

This clone was observed a few times. CDR3 loop: CASGRVGGTEAFF. The CDR3 nucleotides read TGTGCCAGTGGGCGAGTGGGAGGTACTGAAGCTTTCTTT. This rearrangement joins TRBV11-1 to TRBJ1-1; D is undetermined. Trimming took off 9 bases at V and 5 bases at J, with 16 bases between the two ends. Germline V gives CDR1 SGHAT, CDR2 FQDESV (reference sequence). This CDR3 has 13 amino acids.

The chain uses TRBV7-9 and TRBJ1-6, with D tentatively TRBD1 (5 bases). The CDR3 sequence is 14 residues long. Germline assignment: CDR1 SEHNR and CDR2 FQNEAQ (reference sequence). The ends were cut back, 5 bases at V and 6 bases at J, with 11 bases in the middle. The CDR3 coding sequence is TGTGCCAGCAGCGACCAGGGATTTAATTCACCCCTCCACTTT. Its translation is CASSDQGFNSPLHF.

The rearrangement links TRBV15 to TRBJ1-5; 7 bases line up with TRBD1. Germline values: CDR1 LNHNV, CDR2 YYDKDF (reference sequence). V lost 4 bases, J lost 4 bases, and 4 bases stayed unmatched. The CDR3 extends over 14 amino acids. Written as DNA, the CDR3 is TGTGCCACCAGCACGGGACAGTTGAATCAGCCCCAGCATTTT. Its protein is CATSTGQLNQPQHF.

The V gene is TRBV28, the J gene TRBJ2-3, with 7 bases aligning to TRBD1. V shed 4 bases and J 2 bases; nucleotides not matched to a gene: 6. The CDR3 covers 15 residues. Germline CDR1 reads MDHEN; CDR2 reads SYDVKM. CDR3 sequence reads: CASSSRQGYTDTQYF. The CDR3 nucleotides read TGTGCCAGCAGTTCACGACAGGGTTACACAGATACGCAGTATTTT.

This clone appeared a single time. V gene TRBV4-1 combines with J gene TRBJ2-3; 10 nucleotides match TRBD1. The germline V gene has CDR1 MGHRA and CDR2 YSYEKL. CDR3 length equals 17 residues. V lost 1 base and J lost 2; bases outside the gene matches: 6. This chain's CDR3 is CASSQAGTGASTDTQYF. The CDR3 DNA reads TGCGCCAGCAGCCAAGCAGGGACAGGGGCCTCCACAGATACGCAGTATTTT.

The chain employs TRBV30 and TRBJ2-2; perhaps TRBD2 as D (5 bases). Per the germline V gene, CDR1 is GTSNPN and CDR2 is SVGIG (reference sequence). CDR3 length: 13 amino acids. Trimming left V 1 base short and J 7 bases short, with 10 bases between. The CDR3 is CAWSASSDGELFF. The CDR3 DNA follows: TGTGCCTGGAGTGCTAGCTCCGACGGGGAGCTGTTTTTT.

In this sample, this clone turned up once. The V and J genes are TRBV19 and TRBJ2-3; 8 nucleotides match TRBD2. The CDR3 extends over 16 amino acids. After removal of 7 bases from V and 1 base from J, the junction contained 10 bases not matched to a gene. Germline lookup yields CDR1 LNHDA and CDR2 SQIVND (reference sequence). CDR3 nucleotide sequence: TGTGCCAGTACCCCCCTGGCGGGAGGCCGCACAGATACGCAGTATTTT. Translated: CASTPLAGGRTDTQYF.

This clone showed up just a few times. The V gene is TRBV11-2, the J gene TRBJ2-7, with a weak D call TRBD2 (5 bases). This CDR3 region has 13 residues. V was shortened by 5 bases and J by 5 bases, with 13 bases between the two germline ends. CDR1 and CDR2 (germline): SGHAT, FQNNGV. CDR3: CASSPVHGNEQYF. CDR3 nucleotide sequence: TGTGCCAGCAGCCCGGTACACGGGAACGAGCAGTACTTC. Filled out from reference TRBV11-2 and TRBJ2-7, the complete variable domain reads EAGVAQSPRYKIIEKRQSVAFWCNPISGHATLYWYQQILGQGPKLLIQFQNNGVVDDSQLPKDRFSAERLKGVDSTLKIQPAKLEDSAVYLCASSPVHGNEQYFGPGTRLTVT.

As concerns this clone: Different DNA sequences within this sample yield the same CDR3. The chain has TRBV5-1 and TRBJ2-7, with D possibly being TRBD2 (5 bases). CDR3 length equals 11 residues. V was cut by 4 bases and J by 3 bases, with 5 bases left in between. Germline V CDR1 and CDR2: SGHRS, YFSETQ. The CDR3 is CASSRGYEQYF. The CDR3 bases are TGCGCCAGCAGCCGGGGCTACGAGCAGTACTTC.

The V gene is TRBV4-3, the J gene TRBJ1-6, with D possibly matching TRBD1 (6 bases). Per germline, CDR1 LGHNA and CDR2 YSLEER. Trimming pared 4 bases from V and 2 bases from J, leaving 6 bases between. The CDR3 runs 14 residues. The CDR3, as DNA: TGCGCCAGCAGCCGGGACACCTATAATTCACCCCTCCACTTT. It codes for CASSRDTYNSPLHF.

J is TRBJ1-4 and V is TRBV6-5; TRBD1 is a possible D gene (5 bases). Germline CDR1 MNHEY, CDR2 SVGAGI. The CDR3 spans 14 residues. Between the trimmed V and J ends, which lost 0 bases and 8 bases, there was a span of 10 bases. The CDR3 spells CASSYSPGLEKLFF. CDR3 nucleotides: TGTGCCAGCAGTTACTCTCCAGGGTTGGAAAAACTGTTTTTT.

The chain uses TRBV5-6 and TRBJ1-5; a weak D match, TRBD1 (6 bases). The CDR3 runs 16 residues. The V end lost 6 bases, the J end lost 3 bases, and 19 bases lay between the germline ends. Germline CDR1 and CDR2: SGHDT and YYEEEE. The CDR3 bases are TGTGCCAGCACCCTGGGCAGGGGACCTTTCAATCAGCCCCAGCATTTT. Residues: CASTLGRGPFNQPQHF.

This clone was observed once. This chain links TRBV27 with TRBJ2-5, with 10 bases that match TRBD2. The CDR3 runs 15 residues. CDR1 and CDR2 (germline): MNHEY, SMNVEV (reference sequence). The J segment lost 5 bases and the V segment lost 8 bases, leaving 11 bases of the junction unmatched. The CDR3 here is CASSSGLAPPETQYF. In DNA form, the CDR3 reads TGTGCCAGCTCCTCGGGACTAGCGCCTCCGGAGACCCAGTACTTC.

The V gene is TRBV6-4, the J gene TRBJ2-7; 7 nucleotides line up with TRBD1. The CDR3 has 15 amino acids. The J segment lost 3 bases and the V segment lost 3 bases, leaving 8 bases of the junction unmatched. Germline V gene data show CDR1 as MRHNA and CDR2 as SNTAGT. CDR3 protein: CASSEGTAAHYEQYF. CDR3 sequence (DNA): TGTGCCAGCAGTGAGGGGACAGCAGCGCACTACGAGCAGTACTTC.